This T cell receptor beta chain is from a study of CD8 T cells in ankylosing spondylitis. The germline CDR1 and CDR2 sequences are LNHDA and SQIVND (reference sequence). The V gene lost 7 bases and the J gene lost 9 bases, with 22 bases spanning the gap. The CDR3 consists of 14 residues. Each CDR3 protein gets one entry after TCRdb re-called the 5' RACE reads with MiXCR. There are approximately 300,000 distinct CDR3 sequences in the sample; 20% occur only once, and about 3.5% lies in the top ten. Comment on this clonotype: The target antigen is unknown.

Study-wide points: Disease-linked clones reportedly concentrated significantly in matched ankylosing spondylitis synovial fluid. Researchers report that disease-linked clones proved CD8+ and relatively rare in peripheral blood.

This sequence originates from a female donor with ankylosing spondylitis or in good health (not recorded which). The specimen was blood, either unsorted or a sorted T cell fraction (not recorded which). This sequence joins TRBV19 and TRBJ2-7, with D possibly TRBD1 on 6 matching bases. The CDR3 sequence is CASTPGHWGEGQYF. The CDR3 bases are TGTGCCAGTACCCCGGGACACTGGGGCGAGGGGCAGTACTTC.